The present T cell receptor (beta chain) was sequenced within a study of blood T cell repertoires in COVID-19. In the study overall: COVID-19 samples from acute and convalescent phases originated in the United States, Italy and Spain.

Original processing notes: For nucleated cells, counts were estimated from reference gene primer amplification. Assay used: immunoSEQ multiplex PCR; TCRdb lists only in-frame clones, some missing. V, J and clone size were drawn from that table, and D and trimming were deduced from the DNA. The sample yields about 230,000 clones, around nine tenths seen once. Trimming removed 6 bases from V and 7 bases from J, with 10 bases in between. This CDR3 spans 13 amino acids. Germline-derived CDR1 and CDR2 are ENHRY and SYGVKD. This receptor was identified in a woman aged 60-75 years with acute or convalescent COVID-19. V gene TRBV10-3 combines with J gene TRBJ1-6; weak D call: TRBD1 (6 bases). The sequencing input was peripheral blood. For the CDR3, the DNA is TGTGCCATCAGGTCGACAGGAAATTCACCCCTCCACTTT. The encoded protein is CAIRSTGNSPLHF.